This T cell receptor beta chain was observed in a study of cytomegalovirus exposure and HLA in healthy donors. Across the whole study: Per a later analysis, the roughly 700 first-cohort and some 130 validation repertoires shared one platform.

Produced via immunoSEQ multiplex PCR; TCRdb's table is partial and in-frame only. The sample includes under 130,000 clones, 85% to 90% of them seen just once. Germline trimming cut 3 bases from V and 1 base from J; bases unmatched to any gene: 14. The germline V gene has CDR1 SGHTS and CDR2 YDEGEE. This CDR3 is 19 amino acids long. This chain uses TRBV5-8 with TRBJ1-5, with 9 nucleotides matching TRBD1. This sequence was found in a woman between 18 and 29 years old in good health and CMV-seropositive. Sequencing used PBMCs. The CDR3 is CASSSWVGTGIRSNQPQHF. The CDR3 DNA reads TGTGCCAGCAGCTCTTGGGTGGGGACAGGGATTCGGAGCAATCAGCCCCAGCATTTT.